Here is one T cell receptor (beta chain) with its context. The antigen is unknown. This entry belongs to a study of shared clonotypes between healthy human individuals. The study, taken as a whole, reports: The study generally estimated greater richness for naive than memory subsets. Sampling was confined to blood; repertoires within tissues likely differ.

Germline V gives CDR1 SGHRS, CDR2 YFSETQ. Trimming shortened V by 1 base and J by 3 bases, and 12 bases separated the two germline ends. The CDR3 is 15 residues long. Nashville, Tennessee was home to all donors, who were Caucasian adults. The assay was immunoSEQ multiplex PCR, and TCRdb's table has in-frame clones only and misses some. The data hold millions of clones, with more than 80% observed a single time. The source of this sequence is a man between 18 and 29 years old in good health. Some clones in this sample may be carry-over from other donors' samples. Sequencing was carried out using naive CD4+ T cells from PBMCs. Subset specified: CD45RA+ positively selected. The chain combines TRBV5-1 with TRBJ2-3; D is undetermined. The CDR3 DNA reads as TGCGCCAGCAGCTTGTCATTGACCGGTACAGATACGCAGTATTTT. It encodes CASSLSLTGTDTQYF.